What follows are 22 T cell receptor beta chains derived from one specimen sequenced in a study of cytomegalovirus exposure and HLA in healthy donors. The primer mix had 60 Vbeta and 13 Jbeta primers. Measured with immunoSEQ multiplex PCR; TCRdb has only the in-frame clones, and not every one. In the table there are 150,000 to 170,000 clones, about four fifths of which are singletons. What was sequenced was PBMCs. Every receptor here comes from a man aged 18 to 29 in good health and CMV-seronegative.

This sequence joins TRBV28 and TRBJ1-4; D perhaps matches TRBD1 (6 bases). The CDR3 totals 14 residues. V dropped 1 base and J dropped 6 bases, with 9 bases sitting between them. Germline V CDR1 and CDR2: MDHEN, SYDVKM. The chain's CDR3 is CASSLSGDDEKLFF. The CDR3 nucleotides are TGTGCCAGCAGTTTATCAGGGGATGATGAAAAACTGTTTTTT.

The chain employs TRBV7-3 and TRBJ2-1; D is ambiguous. The germline CDR1 and CDR2 sequences are SGHTA and FQGTGA. The CDR3 contains 13 residues. V was trimmed by 3 bases and J by 7 bases, leaving 10 bases between them. In nucleotides, the CDR3 is TGTGCCAGCAGCTTCCAGCTCGGGAATGAGCAGTTCTTC. This codes for CASSFQLGNEQFF.

V is TRBV27 and J is TRBJ1-5; a possible D gene is TRBD1 (6 bases). The ends were cut back, 5 bases at V and 1 base at J, with 15 bases in the middle. Germline CDR1 MNHEY, CDR2 SMNVEV (reference sequence). The CDR3 consists of 16 residues. Written as DNA, the CDR3 is TGTGCCAGCAGTCCCCTTCGGACAGTGAGCAATCAGCCCCAGCATTTT. Translation: CASSPLRTVSNQPQHF.

This clone was found a few times. The genes are TRBV7-9 and TRBJ1-4, with D perhaps matching TRBD1 (5 bases). The CDR3 consists of 17 residues. The germline gives CDR1 SEHNR, CDR2 FQNEAQ (reference sequence). The V gene lost 2 bases and the J gene lost 8 bases, with 21 bases spanning the gap. CDR3 loop: CASSLIGDGQGNEKLFF. The CDR3 DNA reads as TGTGCCAGCAGCTTAATCGGTGATGGGCAGGGCAACGAAAAACTGTTTTTT.

In this sample, this clone turned up once. The J gene is TRBJ1-4, the V gene TRBV21-1. TRBV21-1 is a pseudogene. The CDR3 covers 14 residues. CDR3 nucleotides: TGTGCCAGCAGCAAACTGTCGGGGGAGGAAAAACTGTTTTTT. Amino acids: CASSKLSGEEKLFF.

The chain recombines TRBV9 with TRBJ1-6, with D perhaps TRBD1 (6 bases). The ends were cut back, 4 bases at V and 2 bases at J, with 19 bases in the middle. The CDR3 has 18 residues. The germline V gene has CDR1 SGDLS and CDR2 YYNGEE. The CDR3 protein is CASSSSGGRITYNSPLHF. The CDR3 DNA follows: TGTGCCAGCAGCTCCTCCGGGGGGCGTATCACCTATAATTCACCCCTCCACTTT. Full variable domain (rest looked up from reference TRBV9 and TRBJ1-6): DSGVTQTPKHLITATGQRVTLRCSPRSGDLSVYWYQQSLDQGLQFLIQYYNGEERAKGNILERFSAQQFPDLHSELNLSSLELGDSALYFCASSSSGGRITYNSPLHFGNGTRLTVT.

In this sample, this clone turned up once. The sample carries other DNA sequences with the same CDR3. This CDR3 is CASSSGGTSFTRDGYTF. The CDR3 bases are TGCGCCAGCAGCTCCGGAGGGACTTCTTTTACACGGGATGGCTACACCTTC. The chain has TRBV5-1 and TRBJ1-2; TRBD1 is a possible D gene (5 bases). The germline gives CDR1 SGHRS, CDR2 YFSETQ. Trimming stripped 3 bases from V and 6 bases from J, with 24 bases between. The CDR3 has 17 amino acids.

The rearrangement uses TRBV7-6 and TRBJ2-5; weak D call: TRBD1 (5 bases). The length of the CDR3 is 14 residues. The germline V gene has CDR1 SGHVS and CDR2 FNYEAQ. The V end lost 5 bases, the J end lost 4 bases, and 14 bases lay between the germline ends. CDR3 in amino acids: CASSVAQVTETQYF. The CDR3 bases are TGTGCCAGCAGCGTGGCACAGGTCACAGAGACCCAGTACTTC.

This clone was detected only a few times. The CDR3 reads CASSYRGKFDGYTF. The CDR3 bases are TGTGCCAGCAGTTACAGGGGGAAGTTCGATGGCTACACCTTC. The gene calls are TRBV6-5 and TRBJ1-2; D might be TRBD1 (6 bases). From germline, CDR1 is MNHEY and CDR2 SVGAGI. CDR3 length: 14 residues. The ends were cut back, 2 bases at V and 6 bases at J, with 13 bases in the middle.

The chain uses TRBV6-6 and TRBJ2-7; D is undetermined. The germline CDR1 and CDR2 sequences are MNHNY and SVGAGI (reference sequence). Trimming left V 2 bases short and J 1 base short, with 6 bases between. This CDR3 has 13 residues. CDR3 nucleotide sequence: TGTGCCAGCAGTTACGCGGAGTCCTACGAGCAGTACGTC. It encodes CASSYAESYEQYV.

V is TRBV9 and J is TRBJ1-1; 8 bases are a match to TRBD1. Germline loops: CDR1 SGDLS, CDR2 YYNGEE. Unmatched junction bases numbered 5, after V lost 4 bases and J lost 0 bases. There are 15 residues in the CDR3. CDR3 sequence (DNA): TGTGCCAGCAGCCCCCGACAGGGGATGAACACTGAAGCTTTCTTT. It specifies CASSPRQGMNTEAFF.

The chain combines TRBV6-6 with TRBJ2-3; tentative D call: TRBD1 (7 bases). The CDR3 extends over 16 amino acids. CDR1 is MNHNY and CDR2 is SVGAGI in the germline V gene (reference sequence). V gave up 1 base and J gave up 6 bases, with 17 bases separating them. CDR3 coding DNA: TGTGCCAGCAGTTACTTAATGACAGGGACTGGTGATACGCAGTATTTT. Translated: CASSYLMTGTGDTQYF.

This sequence joins TRBV7-9 and TRBJ2-3, with D tentatively TRBD2 (6 bases). CDR1 SEHNR and CDR2 FQNEAQ come from the germline V gene (reference sequence). This CDR3 contains 16 residues. Trimming took 1 base from V and 10 from J, leaving 21 bases between them. CDR3 bases: TGTGCCAGCAGCTTAGTGTGGGTAGGGACTCCCGTTGCGCAGTATTTT. This codes for CASSLVWVGTPVAQYF.

Written as DNA, the CDR3 is TGTGCCAGCAGTGAACTTCTTGGGGCTATGGAAGCTTTCTTT. Its translation is CASSELLGAMEAFF. The V gene is TRBV6-1, the J gene TRBJ1-1; possibly TRBD1 for D (5 bases). This CDR3 region has 14 residues. The V gene lost 2 bases and the J gene lost 8 bases, with 15 bases spanning the gap. From germline, CDR1 is MNHNS and CDR2 SASEGT.

This clone was recorded a few times. This chain connects TRBV5-5 to TRBJ1-1; unclear D gene. The CDR3 extends over 14 amino acids. Germline CDR1 is SGHKS and CDR2 is YYEKEE (reference sequence). Trimming shortened V by 0 bases and J by 5 bases, and 11 bases separated the two germline ends. CDR3 nucleotides: TGTGCCAGCAGCTTGGTCCCCCAGAGGACTGAAGCTTTCTTT. Protein product: CASSLVPQRTEAFF.

The chain couples TRBV4-1 to TRBJ1-2; D remains ambiguous. Germline CDR1 and CDR2: MGHRA and YSYEKL. The CDR3 extends over 14 amino acids. V was trimmed by 4 bases and J by 4 bases, leaving 13 bases between them. CDR3 sequence (DNA): TGCGCCAGCAGCCGCCGCGAGGAGGTCTATGGCTACACCTTC. It specifies CASSRREEVYGYTF.

The chain couples TRBV19 to TRBJ2-3; TRBD1 matches at 7 bases. Germline assignment: CDR1 LNHDA and CDR2 SQIVND (reference sequence). V shed 6 bases, J shed 5 bases, and the junction held 8 bases outside the gene matches. This CDR3 is built from 14 residues. The CDR3 loop reads CASRNRGWGDTQYF. In nucleotides, the CDR3 is TGTGCCAGTAGAAACAGGGGATGGGGAGATACGCAGTATTTT. Combining the CDR3 with reference TRBV19 and TRBJ2-3 gives the whole variable domain DGGITQSPKYLFRKEGQNVTLSCEQNLNHDAMYWYRQDPGQGLRLIYYSQIVNDFQKGDIAEGYSVSREKKESFPLTVTSAQKNPTAFYLCASRNRGWGDTQYFGPGTRLTVL.

The chain links TRBV19 to TRBJ2-2; D possibly corresponds to TRBD2 (5 bases). V shed 9 bases and J shed 3 bases, with 11 bases lying between them. Germline V gene data show CDR1 as LNHDA and CDR2 as SQIVND (reference sequence). CDR3 length: 13 residues. CDR3 nucleotides: TGTGCCAGCTATCCGGGGTACACCGGGGAGCTGTTTTTT. As protein: CASYPGYTGELFF. Full variable domain (remainder filled in from reference TRBV19 and TRBJ2-2): DGGITQSPKYLFRKEGQNVTLSCEQNLNHDAMYWYRQDPGQGLRLIYYSQIVNDFQKGDIAEGYSVSREKKESFPLTVTSAQKNPTAFYLCASYPGYTGELFFGEGSRLTVL.

CDR3 protein: CASTLSRDGYGYTF. CDR3 nucleotide sequence: TGTGCCAGCACCCTATCCAGGGATGGCTATGGCTACACCTTC. The rearrangement links TRBV6-5 to TRBJ1-2; TRBD1 might be the D (5 bases). This CDR3 contains 14 residues. Germline V gene lookup returns CDR1 MNHEY and CDR2 SVGAGI. V was pared by 7 bases and J by 4 bases, with 16 bases between.

CDR3 sequence: CASSRQEEKLFF. In DNA form, the CDR3 reads TGTGCCAGCAGTAGACAGGAGGAAAAACTGTTTTTT. The chain is built from TRBV2 and TRBJ1-4, with a tentative D call TRBD1 (6 bases). This CDR3 has 12 amino acids. V lost 5 bases and J 8 bases, leaving 9 bases between the germline ends. Germline CDR1 reads SNHLY; CDR2 reads FYNNEI.

The chain couples TRBV6-5 to TRBJ2-7, with D possibly being TRBD2 (5 bases). CDR3 length equals 14 residues. The ends were cut back, 5 bases at V and 1 base at J, with 12 bases in the middle. Per the germline V gene, CDR1 is MNHEY and CDR2 is SVGAGI. CDR3 in DNA: TGTGCCAGCAGTGAAAAGTGGAGGTCCTACGAGCAGTACGTC. Its translation is CASSEKWRSYEQYV.

This rearrangement joins TRBV27 to TRBJ2-2; 8 nucleotides align to TRBD2. The J segment lost 1 base and the V segment lost 2 bases, leaving 3 bases of the junction unmatched. The CDR3 consists of 16 residues. Germline V lookup: CDR1 MNHEY, CDR2 SMNVEV (reference sequence). CDR3 nucleotides: TGTGCCAGCAGTTTAATTGCGGGGGGGAACACCGGGGAGCTGTTTTTT. Translated, it gives CASSLIAGGNTGELFF.